This T cell receptor (beta chain) was captured in a study of blood T cell repertoires in COVID-19. Study-wide context: Both acute and convalescent COVID-19 samples were obtained from the United States, Italy and Spain. T cells, B-cell-depleted T cells, or PBMCs supplied cDNA or gDNA.

The sample holds a few counts of this clone. Authors' methods: It was from reference gene primer amplification that nucleated cell counts were estimated. Produced via immunoSEQ multiplex PCR; TCRdb's table is partial and in-frame only. That table gives V, J and clone size, and the DNA gave D and trimming. This table has about 250,000 clones, about 80% appearing once. The CDR3 runs 13 residues. CDR1 SGHNT and CDR2 YENEEA come from the germline V gene. V was shortened by 5 bases and J by 3 bases, with 11 bases between the two germline ends. Sequencing used peripheral blood. The clonotype was recovered from a man older than 75 with acute or convalescent COVID-19. The chain is built from TRBV11-3 and TRBJ2-7; D call uncertain. The CDR3 coding sequence is TGTGCCAGCAGCCTAGGGCAGAACTACGAGCAGTACTTC. Amino acids: CASSLGQNYEQYF.